The 11 T cell receptor beta chains below all came from one sample that was sequenced in a study of blood T cell repertoires in COVID-19. The data were produced by immunoSEQ multiplex PCR, yet TCRdb's version contains in-frame clones alone and is incomplete. The sample includes approximately 270,000 clones, about 91% of them seen just once. The sequencing input was peripheral blood. The receptors derive from a woman under 40 with COVID-19, enrolled during active disease.

The gene calls are TRBV27 and TRBJ1-4; maybe TRBD1 (5 bases). Trimming shortened V by 4 bases and J by 8 bases, and 11 bases separated the two germline ends. Germline V CDR1 and CDR2: MNHEY, SMNVEV (reference sequence). This CDR3 has 13 residues. This CDR3 is CASSSYSGEKLFF. CDR3 DNA sequence: TGTGCCAGCAGTTCCTATTCAGGGGAAAAACTGTTTTTT.

The chain uses TRBV9 and TRBJ2-5; TRBD2 agrees at 8 bases. The CDR3 totals 17 residues. Germline V gene lookup returns CDR1 SGDLS and CDR2 YYNGEE. Trimming took 0 bases from V and 4 from J; bases not matched to a gene: 11. The CDR3 DNA is TGTGCCAGCAGCGTAGGCGGGGGGCGAGTTAGGGGAGAGACCCAGTACTTC. Its translation is CASSVGGGRVRGETQYF.

V usage is TRBV12-3 or TRBV12-4 and J usage is TRBJ2-5; D gene uncertain. Trimming took off 10 bases at V and 5 bases at J, with 11 bases between the two ends. The CDR3 has 11 amino acids. In nucleotides, the CDR3 is TGTGCCACCTACTACGGGGAGACCCAGTACTTC. This encodes CATYYGETQYF.

The chain couples TRBV10-3 to TRBJ2-7; 8 positions match TRBD2. Germline CDR1 reads ENHRY; CDR2 reads SYGVKD. The CDR3 totals 15 residues. Trimming cost V 4 bases and J 7 bases; bases outside gene matches: 12. The CDR3 loop is CAISAQGERGQEQYF. The DNA for the CDR3 is TGTGCCATCAGTGCGCAAGGGGAGCGGGGGCAGGAGCAGTACTTC.

The J gene is TRBJ2-7, the V gene TRBV5-1, with D possibly matching TRBD2 (7 bases). The CDR3 contains 15 residues. Germline V gives CDR1 SGHRS, CDR2 YFSETQ. V was pared by 7 bases and J by 5 bases, with 22 bases between. In nucleotides, the CDR3 is TGCGCCAGCCGCGGCGGGGGCCAAACCAGGGACGAGCAGTACTTC. It codes for CASRGGGQTRDEQYF. Supplemented by reference TRBV5-1 and TRBJ2-7, the full variable domain reads KAGVTQTPRYLIKTRGQQVTLSCSPISGHRSVSWYQQTPGQGLQFLFEYFSETQRNKGNFPGRFSGRQFSNSRSEMNVSTLELGDSALYLCASRGGGQTRDEQYFGPGTRLTVT.

This chain links TRBV2 with TRBJ1-5; D may be TRBD1 (5 bases). CDR1 and CDR2 (germline): SNHLY, FYNNEI. With 8 bases removed from V and 6 bases from J, the gap between germline ends came to 14 bases. The CDR3 has 13 amino acids. DNA for the CDR3: TGTGCCAGCCGGGGGGAACTTGGTCAGCCCCAGCATTTT. Translating it yields CASRGELGQPQHF.

This clone was seen a single time. V gene TRBV2 combines with J gene TRBJ1-1; 7 bases agree with TRBD1. CDR3 size: 14 residues. V dropped 7 bases and J dropped 2; count of bases not matched to a gene: 7. Germline CDR1 and CDR2: SNHLY and FYNNEI. The CDR3, as DNA: TGTGCCAGCATCTACAGGGGTAGTAACACTGAAGCTTTCTTT. Protein product: CASIYRGSNTEAFF.

The chain employs TRBV4-1 and TRBJ2-2; 10 bases map to TRBD2. The CDR3 extends over 16 amino acids. The J segment lost 0 bases and the V segment lost 8 bases, leaving 6 bases of the junction unmatched. The germline V gene has CDR1 MGHRA and CDR2 YSYEKL. This CDR3 is CASRRTSGTNTGELFF. CDR3 in DNA: TGCGCCAGCCGAAGGACTAGCGGAACGAACACCGGGGAGCTGTTTTTT.

The J gene is TRBJ1-2, the V gene TRBV18, with D uncertain. Germline CDR1 KGHSH, CDR2 LQKENI. There are 14 residues in the CDR3. V gave up 3 bases and J gave up 8 bases, with 16 bases separating them. CDR3 loop: CASSPGSAALGYTF. DNA for the CDR3: TGTGCCAGCTCACCCGGGTCGGCTGCCTTGGGCTACACCTTC.

This chain links TRBV3-1 (or the pseudogene TRBV3-2) with TRBJ2-3, with D perhaps matching TRBD2 (7 bases). The CDR3 is 16 residues long. V lost 1 base, J lost 3 bases, and 14 bases lay in between. Germline V gene sequence: CDR1 LGHDT, CDR2 YNNKEL (reference sequence). As DNA, the CDR3 is TGTGCCAGCAGCCAAGGTCGGGGGGCCTGGACAGATACGCAGTATTTT. Translating gives CASSQGRGAWTDTQYF.

Worth noting for this clone: The germline gene is not matched at one end of the junction; a read error may be the cause. V usage is TRBV19 and J usage is TRBJ2-1; D possibly corresponds to TRBD2 (5 bases). The germline CDR1 and CDR2 sequences are LNHDA and SQIVND (reference sequence). CDR3 length: 14 residues. The DNA for the CDR3 is TGTGCCAGTAGTCCCCAACTAGAGGAAAATGGGCAGTTCTTC. It codes for CASSPQLEENGQFF.